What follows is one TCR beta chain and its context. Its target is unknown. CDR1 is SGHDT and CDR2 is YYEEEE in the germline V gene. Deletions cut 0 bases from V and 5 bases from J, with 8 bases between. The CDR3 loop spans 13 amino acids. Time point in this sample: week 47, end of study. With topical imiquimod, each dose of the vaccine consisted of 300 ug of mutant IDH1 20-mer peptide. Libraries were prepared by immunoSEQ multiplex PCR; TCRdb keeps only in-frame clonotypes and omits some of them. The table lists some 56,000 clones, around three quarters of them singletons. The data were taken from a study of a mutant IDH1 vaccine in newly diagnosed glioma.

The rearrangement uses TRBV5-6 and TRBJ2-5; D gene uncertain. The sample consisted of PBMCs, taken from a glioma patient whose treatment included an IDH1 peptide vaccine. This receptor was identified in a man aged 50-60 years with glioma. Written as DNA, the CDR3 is TGTGCCAGCAGCTTGGGGGATAAGGAGACCCAGTACTTC. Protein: CASSLGDKETQYF.